Listed here are 2 T cell receptor beta chains from one sample, sequenced in a study of T cells in Graves' hyperthyroidism and ophthalmopathy. RNA transcripts gave rise to amplified TCR beta CDR3 regions. TCR CDR3 regions were first amplified by RT-PCR with HTBI primers. TCRdb reprocessed the multiplex PCR reads with MiXCR, giving one entry per CDR3 protein. This repertoire shows under 400,000 distinct CDR3 sequences, roughly 13% found once; its top ten account for approximately 10%. Material for sequencing was blood. These receptors were collected from a woman aged 55-70 years with Graves' hyperthyroidism.

This clonotype was counted between two and nine times. The chain has TRBV7-2 and TRBJ1-4; D ambiguous. Germline V gene sequence: CDR1 SGHTA, CDR2 FQGNSA. CDR3 size: 16 residues. Trimming shortened V by 1 base and J by 4 bases, and 13 bases separated the two germline ends. The CDR3 here is CASSLGATAGNEKLFF. CDR3 in DNA: TGTGCCAGCAGCTTAGGTGCCACTGCGGGTAATGAAAAACTGTTTTTT.

The sample holds a few counts of this clonotype. The chain recombines TRBV11-2 with TRBJ1-3; D unresolved. The CDR3 extends over 14 amino acids. CDR1 SGHAT and CDR2 FQNNGV come from the germline V gene. V was shortened by 5 bases and J by 0 bases, with 8 bases between the two germline ends. The CDR3 loop is CASSAGTSGNTIYF. In DNA form, the CDR3 reads TGTGCCAGCAGCGCCGGCACCTCTGGAAACACCATATATTTT.